The next 2 T cell receptor beta chains were all read from a single sample in a study of cytomegalovirus exposure and HLA in healthy donors. The PCR employed 60 Vbeta primers together with 13 Jbeta primers. The protocol was immunoSEQ multiplex PCR, while the TCRdb copy is restricted to in-frame clones and leaves out a portion. The sample holds 130,000 to 150,000 clones, less than 9.5% seen once. Source material: PBMCs. The source of these receptors is a male donor in good health and CMV-seronegative.

A few counts support this clone. J is TRBJ1-1 and V is TRBV14, with D maybe TRBD1 (6 bases). CDR3 size: 13 residues. V gave up 4 bases and J gave up 1 base, with 7 bases separating them. The germline V gene has CDR1 SGHDN and CDR2 FVKESK. As DNA, the CDR3 is TGTGCCAGCAGCCTACAGGGGAACACTGAAGCTTTCTTT. Its translation: CASSLQGNTEAFF.

The V call is TRBV2, the J call TRBJ2-5, with 7 bases fitting TRBD2. The length of the CDR3 is 15 residues. Germline loops: CDR1 SNHLY, CDR2 FYNNEI. V lost 7 bases and J lost 2; bases outside the gene matches: 10. The chain's CDR3 is CASTPGLAEQETQYF. As DNA, the CDR3 is TGTGCCAGCACCCCAGGGCTAGCGGAACAAGAGACCCAGTACTTC.